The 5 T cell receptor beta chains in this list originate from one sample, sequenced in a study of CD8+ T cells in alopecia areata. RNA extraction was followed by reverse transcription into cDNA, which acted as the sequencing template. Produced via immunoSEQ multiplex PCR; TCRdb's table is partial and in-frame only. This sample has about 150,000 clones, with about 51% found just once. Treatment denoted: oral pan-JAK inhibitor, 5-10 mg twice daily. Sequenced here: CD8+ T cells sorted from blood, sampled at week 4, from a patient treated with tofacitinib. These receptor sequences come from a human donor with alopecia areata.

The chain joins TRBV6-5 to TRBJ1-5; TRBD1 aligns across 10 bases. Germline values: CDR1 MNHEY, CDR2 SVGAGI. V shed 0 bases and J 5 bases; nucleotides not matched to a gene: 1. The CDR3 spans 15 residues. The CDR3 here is CASSYSGTGDQPQHF. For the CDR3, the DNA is TGTGCCAGCAGTTACTCAGGGACAGGGGATCAGCCCCAGCATTTT.

This CDR3 is CAWSVARDHNEQFF. In DNA, the CDR3 is TGTGCCTGGAGTGTGGCCAGGGATCACAATGAGCAGTTCTTC. V is TRBV30 and J is TRBJ2-1, with TRBD1 as a possible D gene (5 bases). Per germline, CDR1 GTSNPN and CDR2 SVGIG (reference sequence). Deletions cut 0 bases from V and 5 bases from J, with 11 bases between. CDR3 length: 14 residues.

In nucleotides, the CDR3 is TGTGCCAGCAGTTACTCACGAGGACAGCTCTTCTATGGCTACACCTTC. It specifies CASSYSRGQLFYGYTF. This chain links TRBV6-5 with TRBJ1-2; D may be TRBD1 (6 bases). The V gene lost 0 bases and the J gene lost 4 bases, with 15 bases spanning the gap. The CDR3 spans 16 residues. Germline values: CDR1 MNHEY, CDR2 SVGAGI.

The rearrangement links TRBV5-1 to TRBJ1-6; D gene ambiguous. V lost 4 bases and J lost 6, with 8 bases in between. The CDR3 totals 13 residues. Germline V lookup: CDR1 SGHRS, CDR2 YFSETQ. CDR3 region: CASSLRSNSPLHF. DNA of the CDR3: TGCGCCAGCAGCCTCCGAAGTAATTCACCCCTCCACTTT.

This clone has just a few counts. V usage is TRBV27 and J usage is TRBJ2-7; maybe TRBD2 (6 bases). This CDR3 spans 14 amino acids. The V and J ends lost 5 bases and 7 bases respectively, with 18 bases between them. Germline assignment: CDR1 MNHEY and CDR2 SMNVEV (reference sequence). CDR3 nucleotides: TGTGCCAGCAGTCCCCGGCTAGCGTCCCGGGAGCAGTACTTC. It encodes CASSPRLASREQYF.